These T cell receptor beta chains were read from a single sample in a study of blood T cell repertoires in COVID-19. The protocol was immunoSEQ multiplex PCR, while the TCRdb copy is restricted to in-frame clones and leaves out a portion. The repertoire holds about 75,000 clones, approximately 85% seen once, with less than 5.5% in the top ten. Sequenced sample: peripheral blood. All receptors come from a woman of 80 years or more with active or convalescent COVID-19. Both conserved end residues are part of each CDR3. A D gene is named only where the DNA matches it firmly. Clone size is shown for a subset of rows, as once, few, many or a class of expanded clone.

size | J | D | V | CDR3 | DNA
NA | TRBJ1-5 | TRBD1 | TRBV27 | CASRYTGTGKNQPQHF | TGTGCCAGCAGATACACCGGGACAGGGAAAAATCAGCCCCAGCATTTT
NA | TRBJ2-1 | NA | TRBV18 | CASSSTREQFF | TGTGCCAGCTCATCAACACGCGAGCAGTTCTTC
NA | TRBJ1-1 | NA | TRBV5-6 | CASSFGAGVRNTEAFF | TGTGCCAGCAGCTTTGGCGCAGGGGTAAGGAACACTGAAGCTTTCTTT
NA | TRBJ2-5 | NA | TRBV2 | CASSEWYREGETQYF | TGTGCCAGCAGTGAATGGTACAGGGAGGGGGAGACCCAGTACTTC
NA | TRBJ1-6 | TRBD1 | TRBV28 | CASSQGQGNSPLHF | TGTGCCAGCAGCCAGGGACAGGGGAATTCACCCCTCCACTTT
NA | TRBJ2-1 | TRBD1 | TRBV7-2 | CASSTRGGQYNEQFF | TGTGCCAGCAGTACGCGTGGGGGACAGTACAATGAGCAGTTCTTC
NA | TRBJ1-6 | NA | TRBV29-1 | CSVKEDSHNSPLHF | TGCAGCGTTAAAGAAGACAGCCATAATTCACCCCTCCACTTT
NA | TRBJ1-1 | NA | TRBV12-3/TRBV12-4 | CASSSTGGEAFF | TGTGCCAGCAGCTCCACGGGAGGGGAAGCTTTCTTT
NA | TRBJ2-5 | TRBD2 | TRBV7-9 | CASSSLAGGHKETQYF | TGTGCCAGCAGCTCACTAGCGGGAGGTCACAAAGAGACCCAGTACTTC
NA | TRBJ1-1 | NA | TRBV20-1 | CSASRGRDTEAFF | TGCAGTGCTAGTAGAGGGCGGGACACTGAAGCTTTCTTT
few | TRBJ1-1 | TRBD1 | TRBV7-2 | CASLQGAGAEAFF | TGTGCCAGCCTACAGGGGGCTGGCGCTGAAGCTTTCTTT